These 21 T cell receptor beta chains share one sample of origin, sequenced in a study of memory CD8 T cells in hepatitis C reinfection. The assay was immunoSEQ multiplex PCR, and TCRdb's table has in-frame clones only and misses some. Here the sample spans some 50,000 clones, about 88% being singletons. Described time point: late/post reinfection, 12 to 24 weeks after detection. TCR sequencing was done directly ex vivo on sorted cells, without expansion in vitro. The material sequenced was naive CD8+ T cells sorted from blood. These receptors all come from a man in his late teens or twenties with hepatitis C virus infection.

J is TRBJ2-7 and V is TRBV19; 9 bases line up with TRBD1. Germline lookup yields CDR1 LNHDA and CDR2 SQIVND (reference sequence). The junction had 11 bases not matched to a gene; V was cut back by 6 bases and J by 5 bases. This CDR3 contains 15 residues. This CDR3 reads CASSQTGGAFHEQYV. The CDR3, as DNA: TGTGCCAGTAGCCAAACAGGGGGCGCGTTCCACGAGCAGTACGTC.

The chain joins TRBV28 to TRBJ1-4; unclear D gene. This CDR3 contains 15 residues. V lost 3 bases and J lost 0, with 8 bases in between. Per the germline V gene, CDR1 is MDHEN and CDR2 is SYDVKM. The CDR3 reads CASSFGVATNEKLFF. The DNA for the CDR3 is TGTGCCAGCAGTTTCGGAGTTGCAACTAATGAAAAACTGTTTTTT.

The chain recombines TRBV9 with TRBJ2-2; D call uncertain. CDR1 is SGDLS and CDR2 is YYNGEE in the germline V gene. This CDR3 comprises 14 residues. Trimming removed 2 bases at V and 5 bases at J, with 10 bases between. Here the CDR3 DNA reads TGTGCCAGCAGCGTTGGAGTTGGGACCGGGGAGCTGTTTTTT. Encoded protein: CASSVGVGTGELFF.

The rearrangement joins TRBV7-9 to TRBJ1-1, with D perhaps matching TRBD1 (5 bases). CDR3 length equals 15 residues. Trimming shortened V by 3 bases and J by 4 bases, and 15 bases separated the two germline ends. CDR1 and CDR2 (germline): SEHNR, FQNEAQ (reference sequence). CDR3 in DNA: TGTGCCAGCAGCTTCCCAGGGTCGGAAGGCACTGAAGCTTTCTTT. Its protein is CASSFPGSEGTEAFF. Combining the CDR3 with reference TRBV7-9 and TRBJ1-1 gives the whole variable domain DTGVSQNPRHKITKRGQNVTFRCDPISEHNRLYWYRQTLGQGPEFLTYFQNEAQLEKSRLLSDRFSAERPKGSFSTLEIQRTEQGDSAMYLCASSFPGSEGTEAFFGQGTRLTVV.

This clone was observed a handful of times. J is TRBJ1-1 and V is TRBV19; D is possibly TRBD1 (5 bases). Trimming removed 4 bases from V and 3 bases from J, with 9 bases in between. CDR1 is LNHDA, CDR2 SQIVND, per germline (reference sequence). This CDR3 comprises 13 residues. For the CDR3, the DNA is TGTGCCAGTAGTACGACAGTGTACACTGAAGCTTTCTTT. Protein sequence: CASSTTVYTEAFF.

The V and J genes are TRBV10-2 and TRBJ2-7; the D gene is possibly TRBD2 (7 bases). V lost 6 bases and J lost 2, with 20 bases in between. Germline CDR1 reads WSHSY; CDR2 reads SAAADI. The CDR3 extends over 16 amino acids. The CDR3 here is CASSLGGRQTPYEQYF. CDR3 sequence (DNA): TGCGCCAGCAGCCTGGGGGGGCGGCAGACCCCCTACGAGCAGTACTTC.

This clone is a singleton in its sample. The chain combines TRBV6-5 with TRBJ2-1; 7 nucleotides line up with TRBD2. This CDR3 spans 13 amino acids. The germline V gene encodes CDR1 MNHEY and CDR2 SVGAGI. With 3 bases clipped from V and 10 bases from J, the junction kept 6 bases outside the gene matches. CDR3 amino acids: CASSYSRDYEQFF. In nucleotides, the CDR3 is TGTGCCAGCAGTTATTCCCGGGACTACGAGCAGTTCTTC.

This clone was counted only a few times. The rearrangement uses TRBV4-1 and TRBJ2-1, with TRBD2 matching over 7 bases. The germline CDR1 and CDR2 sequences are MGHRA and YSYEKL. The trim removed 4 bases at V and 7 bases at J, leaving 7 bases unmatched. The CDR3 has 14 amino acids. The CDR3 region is CASSPVGGDNEQFF. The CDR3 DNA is TGCGCCAGCAGCCCGGTGGGGGGGGATAATGAGCAGTTCTTC.

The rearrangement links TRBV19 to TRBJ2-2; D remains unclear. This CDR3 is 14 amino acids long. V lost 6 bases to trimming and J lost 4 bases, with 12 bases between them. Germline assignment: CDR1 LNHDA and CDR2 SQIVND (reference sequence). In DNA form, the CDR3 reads TGTGCCAGTAGATCCAACTTCGCCACCGGGGAGCTGTTTTTT. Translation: CASRSNFATGELFF.

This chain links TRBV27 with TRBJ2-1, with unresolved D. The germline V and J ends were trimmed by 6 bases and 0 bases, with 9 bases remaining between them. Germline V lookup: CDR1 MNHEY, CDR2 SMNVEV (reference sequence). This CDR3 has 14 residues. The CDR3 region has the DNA TGTGCCAGCAGAGAGTTGAGCTCCTACAATGAGCAGTTCTTC. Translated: CASRELSSYNEQFF.

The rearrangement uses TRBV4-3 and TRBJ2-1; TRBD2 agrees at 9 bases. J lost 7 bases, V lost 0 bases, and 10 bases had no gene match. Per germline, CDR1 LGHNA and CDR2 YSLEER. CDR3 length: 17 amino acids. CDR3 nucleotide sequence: TGCGCCAGCAGCCAAGATACGGCGGGGGGGCGGGGGAATGAGCAGTTCTTC. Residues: CASSQDTAGGRGNEQFF.

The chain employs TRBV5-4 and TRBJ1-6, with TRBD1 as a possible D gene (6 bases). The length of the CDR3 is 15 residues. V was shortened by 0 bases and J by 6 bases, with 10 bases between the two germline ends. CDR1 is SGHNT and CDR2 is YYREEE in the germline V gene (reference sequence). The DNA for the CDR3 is TGTGCCAGCAGCTTGGAGCCAGGGGCTAATTCACCCCTCCACTTT. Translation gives CASSLEPGANSPLHF.

In DNA, the CDR3 is TGTGCCAGCAGTCCGCGAAGCGGGAGGGCCTCCTACGAGCAGTACTTC. It encodes CASSPRSGRASYEQYF. The genes are TRBV27 and TRBJ2-7; TRBD2 matches at 10 bases. The CDR3 spans 16 residues. V gave up 5 bases and J gave up 0 bases; unmatched junction bases: 7. Germline V gives CDR1 MNHEY, CDR2 SMNVEV (reference sequence).

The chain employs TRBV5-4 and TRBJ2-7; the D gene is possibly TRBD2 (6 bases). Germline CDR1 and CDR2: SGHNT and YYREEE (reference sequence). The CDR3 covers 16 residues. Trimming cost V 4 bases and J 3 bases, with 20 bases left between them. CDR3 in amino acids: CASSQESSSGIYEQYF. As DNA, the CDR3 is TGTGCCAGCAGCCAAGAAAGTAGTAGCGGCATCTACGAGCAGTACTTC.

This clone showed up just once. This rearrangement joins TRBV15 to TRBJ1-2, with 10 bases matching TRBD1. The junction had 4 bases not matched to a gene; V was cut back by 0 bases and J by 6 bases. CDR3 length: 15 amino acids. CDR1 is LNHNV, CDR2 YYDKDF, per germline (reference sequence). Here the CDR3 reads CATSRDRGQGNGYTF. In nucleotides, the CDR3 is TGTGCCACCAGCAGAGATAGGGGACAGGGGAATGGCTACACCTTC.

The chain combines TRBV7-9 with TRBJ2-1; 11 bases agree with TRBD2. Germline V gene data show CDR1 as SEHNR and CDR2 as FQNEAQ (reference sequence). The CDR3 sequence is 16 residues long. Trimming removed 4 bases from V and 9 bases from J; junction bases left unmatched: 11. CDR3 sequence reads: CASSSVLAGAAVEQFF. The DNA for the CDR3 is TGTGCCAGCAGCTCAGTACTAGCGGGAGCGGCGGTTGAGCAGTTCTTC.

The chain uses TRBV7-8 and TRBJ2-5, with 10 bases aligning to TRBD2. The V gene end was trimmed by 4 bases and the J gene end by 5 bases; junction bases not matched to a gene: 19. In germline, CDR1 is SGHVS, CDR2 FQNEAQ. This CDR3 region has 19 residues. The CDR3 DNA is TGTGCCAGCAGCTCTTACCCGGGAACAGCGGGGGGGCGGTCCGAGACCCAGTACTTC. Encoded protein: CASSSYPGTAGGRSETQYF.

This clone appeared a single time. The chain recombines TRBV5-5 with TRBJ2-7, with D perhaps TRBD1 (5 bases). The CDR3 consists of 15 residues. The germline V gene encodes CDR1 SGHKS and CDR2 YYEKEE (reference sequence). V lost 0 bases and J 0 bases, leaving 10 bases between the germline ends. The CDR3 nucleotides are TGTGCCAGCAGCTTGGAAGGGGTCCCCTCCTACGAGCAGTACTTC. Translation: CASSLEGVPSYEQYF.

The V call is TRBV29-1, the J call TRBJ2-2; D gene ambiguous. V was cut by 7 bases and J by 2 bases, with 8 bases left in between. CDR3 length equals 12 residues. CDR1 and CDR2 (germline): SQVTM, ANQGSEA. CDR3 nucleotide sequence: TGCAGCGCCCCCAGAAACACCGGGGAGCTGTTTTTT. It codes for CSAPRNTGELFF.

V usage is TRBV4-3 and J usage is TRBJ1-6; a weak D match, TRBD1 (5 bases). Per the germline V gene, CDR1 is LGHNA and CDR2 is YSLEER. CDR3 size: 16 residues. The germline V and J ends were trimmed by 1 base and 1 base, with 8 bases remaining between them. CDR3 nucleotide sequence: TGCGCCAGCAGCCAAGCCCGACAGTCCTATAATTCACCCCTCCACTTT. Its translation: CASSQARQSYNSPLHF.

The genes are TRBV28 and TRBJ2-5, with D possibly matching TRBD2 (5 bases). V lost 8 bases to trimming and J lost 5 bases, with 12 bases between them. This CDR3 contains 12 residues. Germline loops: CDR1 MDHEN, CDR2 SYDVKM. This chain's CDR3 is CASDSEDETQYF. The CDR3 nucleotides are TGTGCCAGCGACTCGGAGGACGAGACCCAGTACTTC.